The present T cell receptor beta chain was sequenced within a study of T cells in tuberculosis. Points on this clone: Its antigen is undetermined.

Study-wide points: A GMM-specific repertoire classifier reached just under 90% accuracy, AUROC roughly 0.87.

Clones were sequenced by immunoSEQ multiplex PCR, and TCRdb holds only the in-frame ones, with some missing. The repertoire consists of 30,000 to 45,000 clones, with about 93% occurring once and the leading ten covering roughly 7.2%. The CDR3 is 16 residues long. J was trimmed by 6 bases and V by 1 base; bases with no gene match: 7. Germline V gene sequence: CDR1 SGHDT, CDR2 YYEEEE. The origin of this receptor is a donor aged 10-29 years with latent tuberculosis or without tuberculosis infection. Sequencing input: PBMCs. This sequence joins TRBV5-6 and TRBJ2-1, with 10 bases that match TRBD1. CDR3 in DNA: TGTGCCAGCAGCTTGTTTGGGACAGGGGCGGGCAATGAGCAGTTCTTC. Residues: CASSLFGTGAGNEQFF.